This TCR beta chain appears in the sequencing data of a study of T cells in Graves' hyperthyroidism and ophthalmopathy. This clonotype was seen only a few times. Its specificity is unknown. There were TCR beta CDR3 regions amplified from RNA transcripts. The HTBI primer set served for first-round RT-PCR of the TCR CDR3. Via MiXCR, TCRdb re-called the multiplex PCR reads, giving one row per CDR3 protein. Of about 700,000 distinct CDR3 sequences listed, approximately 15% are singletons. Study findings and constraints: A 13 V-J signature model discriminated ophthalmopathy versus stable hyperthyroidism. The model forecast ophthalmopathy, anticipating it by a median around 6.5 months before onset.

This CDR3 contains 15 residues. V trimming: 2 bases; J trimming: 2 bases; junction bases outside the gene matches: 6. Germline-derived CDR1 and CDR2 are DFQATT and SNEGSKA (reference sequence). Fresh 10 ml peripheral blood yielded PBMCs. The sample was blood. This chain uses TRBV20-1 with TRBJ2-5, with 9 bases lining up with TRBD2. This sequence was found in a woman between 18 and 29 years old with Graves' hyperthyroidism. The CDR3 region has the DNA TGCAGTGCTAGAAGTAGCGGGAGAGCTCAAGAGACCCAGTACTTC. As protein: CSARSSGRAQETQYF.